The 12 T cell receptor beta chains in this list originate from one sample, sequenced in a study of T cell responses to AZD1222 COVID-19 vaccine. Method: immunoSEQ multiplex PCR; TCRdb's copy keeps in-frame clones and lacks some. The sample has 100,000 to 150,000 clones, about 86% seen once. The specimen was peripheral blood, collected 28 days after the second AZD1222 dose. These receptor sequences come from an adult who received the AZD1222 COVID-19 vaccine.

The chain employs TRBV10-3 and TRBJ2-6; D not certain. CDR1 and CDR2 from the germline V gene are ENHRY and SYGVKD. Trimming pared 3 bases from V and 1 base from J, leaving 4 bases between. The CDR3 contains 14 residues. CDR3 DNA: TGTGCCATCAGTGACGGATCTGGGGCCAACGTCCTGACTTTC. Its translation is CAISDGSGANVLTF.

V usage is TRBV11-2 and J usage is TRBJ2-7; D may be TRBD2 (6 bases). V was pared by 11 bases and J by 4 bases, with 9 bases between. Germline CDR1 and CDR2: SGHAT and FQNNGV. This CDR3 region has 10 residues. CDR3 sequence reads: CAAGTYEQYF. CDR3 bases: TGTGCCGCGGGGACTTACGAGCAGTACTTC.

In its sample, this clone was seen a few times. The chain employs TRBV5-5 and TRBJ1-4; D not resolved. This CDR3 comprises 14 residues. The V end was cut by 1 base, the J end by 0 bases, with 4 bases between. Germline V lookup: CDR1 SGHKS, CDR2 YYEKEE (reference sequence). The CDR3 DNA reads as TGTGCCAGCAGCTTGCGCCCAACTAATGAAAAACTGTTTTTT. Residues: CASSLRPTNEKLFF. Complete variable domain (other parts from reference TRBV5-5 and TRBJ1-4): DAGVTQSPTHLIKTRGQQVTLRCSPISGHKSVSWYQQVLGQGPQFIFQYYEKEERGRGNFPDRFSARQFPNYSSELNVNALLLGDSALYLCASSLRPTNEKLFFGSGTQLSVL.

The genes are TRBV7-3 and TRBJ1-2; 10 bases align to TRBD1. There are 15 residues in the CDR3. V was pared by 5 bases and J by 7 bases, with 10 bases of the junction left unmatched. CDR1 is SGHTA, CDR2 FQGTGA, per germline. For the CDR3, the DNA is TGTGCCAGCAGCCGACAGGGGGCTTCCGTATCTGGCTACACCTTC. It codes for CASSRQGASVSGYTF.

The V call is TRBV6-1, the J call TRBJ1-5, with D uncertain. CDR1 MNHNS and CDR2 SASEGT come from the germline V gene. The CDR3 spans 14 residues. V lost 2 bases to trimming and J lost 7 bases, with 12 bases between them. The CDR3 here is CASSELPGQQPQHF. In DNA, the CDR3 is TGTGCCAGCAGTGAACTACCCGGGCAGCAGCCCCAGCATTTT.

The chain combines TRBV11-3 with TRBJ2-1, with D perhaps matching TRBD1 (5 bases). There are 15 residues in the CDR3. The V gene's germline CDR1 is SGHNT and CDR2 YENEEA. Trimming took off 0 bases at V and 2 bases at J, with 8 bases between the two ends. The CDR3 sequence: CASSLEGPPYNEQFF. CDR3 DNA: TGTGCCAGCAGCTTAGAGGGGCCCCCCTACAATGAGCAGTTCTTC. The whole variable domain, filled in from reference TRBV11-3 and TRBJ2-1, reads EAGVVQSPRYKIIEKKQPVAFWCNPISGHNTLYWYLQNLGQGPELLIRYENEEAVDDSQLPKDRFSAERLKGVDSTLKIQPAELGDSAVYLCASSLEGPPYNEQFFGPGTRLTVL.

The chain uses TRBV3-1 (or the pseudogene TRBV3-2) and TRBJ1-1; no firm D call. CDR1 is LGHDT, CDR2 YNNKEL, per germline (reference sequence). CDR3 length equals 17 residues. Trimming cost V 3 bases and J 0 bases, with 17 bases left between them. The CDR3 sequence is CASSHYGRTAMNTEAFF. CDR3 DNA: TGTGCCAGCAGCCACTATGGGCGCACCGCAATGAACACTGAAGCTTTCTTT.

The CDR3 loop reads CASRAGGPYNEQFF. The CDR3 DNA sequence: TGTGCCAGTAGAGCGGGAGGACCCTACAATGAGCAGTTCTTC. V and J are TRBV11-2 and TRBJ2-1, with TRBD2 matching over 9 bases. Germline trimming cut 9 bases from V and 2 bases from J; bases unmatched to any gene: 5. Germline V gives CDR1 SGHAT, CDR2 FQNNGV. The CDR3 runs 14 residues.

The chain employs TRBV18 and TRBJ2-3; no clear D. With 0 bases removed from V and 14 bases from J, the gap between germline ends came to 15 bases. Germline CDR1 and CDR2: KGHSH and LQKENI. The CDR3 has 13 residues. CDR3 loop: CASSPPRPLSPYF. The CDR3, as DNA: TGTGCCAGCTCACCACCGCGACCTCTTTCGCCGTATTTT.

The chain has TRBV9 and TRBJ2-6; no definite D call. Germline CDR1 SGDLS, CDR2 YYNGEE. V dropped 0 bases and J dropped 2 bases, with 9 bases sitting between them. The CDR3 has 16 residues. In DNA, the CDR3 is TGTGCCAGCAGCGTAGTGGGGAAGGCTGGGGCCAACGTCCTGACTTTC. Its protein is CASSVVGKAGANVLTF.

In this sample, this clone turned up once. This chain joins TRBV19 and TRBJ2-2, with a weak D call TRBD1 (5 bases). The V end was cut by 9 bases, the J end by 7 bases, with 9 bases between. Germline assignment: CDR1 LNHDA and CDR2 SQIVND (reference sequence). This CDR3 comprises 11 residues. The DNA for the CDR3 is TGTGCCAGAAGACAGAGCGGGGAGCTGTTTTTT. This translates into CARRQSGELFF.

V usage is TRBV12-5 and J usage is TRBJ2-7; D remains ambiguous. Germline V gene data show CDR1 as LGHNT and CDR2 as FRNRAP. The CDR3 contains 17 residues. The V and J ends lost 0 bases and 2 bases respectively, with 17 bases between them. CDR3 region: CASGLVPGTVSPYEQYF. As DNA, the CDR3 is TGTGCTAGTGGTTTGGTACCCGGTACAGTTTCCCCCTACGAGCAGTACTTC.